The rows below give T cell receptor beta chains drawn from one sample of a study of T cells after yellow fever vaccination. TCRdb ran MiXCR on the 5' RACE reads and lists one entry per CDR3 protein. This repertoire shows around 320,000 distinct CDR3 sequences, 7.5% to 9.5% found once; its top ten account for around 3.4%. The sequences come from CD4+ T cells sorted from PBMCs, collected 5 days after the yellow fever booster vaccination. These receptors all stem from a man aged 18 to 35 who received the YFV17D yellow fever vaccine. The CDR3 runs from the conserved cysteine through the conserved F or W. The D gene is left open where the match is weak. Clone sizes are given selectively: once, few, many, or a class where the clone is expanded.

J: TRBJ1-5; size: few; D: NA; V: TRBV6-5; DNA: TGTGCCACCCGGGGACCACATAGCAATCAGCCCCAGCATTTT; CDR3: CATRGPHSNQPQHF
J: TRBJ1-5; size: NA; D: NA; V: TRBV28; DNA: TGTGCCAGCAGTTTAATGACGTATAATCAGCCCCAGCATTTT; CDR3: CASSLMTYNQPQHF
J: TRBJ2-3; size: once; D: NA; V: TRBV7-9; DNA: TGTGCCAGCAGCTCCCTGGGGGCTCGGTCGACAGATACGCAGTATTTT; CDR3: CASSSLGARSTDTQYF
J: TRBJ2-4; size: NA; D: NA; V: TRBV6-6; DNA: TGTGCCAGCAGTTACGGGGGGAGCATATCCAAAAACATTCAGTACTTC; CDR3: CASSYGGSISKNIQYF
J: TRBJ2-3; size: NA; D: NA; V: TRBV14; DNA: TGTGCCAGCAGCCAACAACCTAGCGCGACGCAGTATTTT; CDR3: CASSQQPSATQYF
J: TRBJ1-4; size: NA; D: TRBD1; V: TRBV12-3/TRBV12-4; DNA: TGTGCCAGCAGATCTCCTCCGGACAGGGTCGATGAAAAACTGTTTTTT; CDR3: CASRSPPDRVDEKLFF
J: TRBJ2-1; size: few; D: TRBD2; V: TRBV5-1; DNA: TGCGCCAGCAGCTTGGGCACTAGCGGGAGTACAATGAGTGTGTTCTTC; CDR3: CASSLGTSGSTMSVFF
J: TRBJ2-3; size: NA; D: NA; V: TRBV18; DNA: TGTGCCAGCTCACCACAGGAGGGGGGCACAGATACGCAGTATTTT; CDR3: CASSPQEGGTDTQYF
J: TRBJ2-7; size: many; D: NA; V: TRBV7-2; DNA: TGTGCCAGCAGCATTAGCGGTCGTTACGAGCAGTACTTC; CDR3: CASSISGRYEQYF
J: TRBJ1-6; size: NA; D: TRBD1; V: TRBV5-6; DNA: TGTGCCAGCAGGAGGGGACAGTTAAAGGAATCACCCCTCCACTTT; CDR3: CASRRGQLKESPLHF
J: TRBJ2-3; size: NA; D: NA; V: TRBV20-1; DNA: TGCAGTGCTAGTAGTACAGATACGCAGTATTTT; CDR3: CSASSTDTQYF
J: TRBJ2-3; size: few; D: TRBD1; V: TRBV20-1; DNA: TGCAGTGCCTACCCTCCGGGACAGGGACAGTGGACGCAGTATTTT; CDR3: CSAYPPGQGQWTQYF
J: TRBJ2-3; size: NA; D: TRBD2; V: TRBV6-5; DNA: TGTGCCAGCAGTAGGGGGATTCCTAGCGGGGTTAGCACAGATACGCAGTATTTT; CDR3: CASSRGIPSGVSTDTQYF
J: TRBJ1-2; size: NA; D: NA; V: TRBV5-1; DNA: TGCGCCAGCAGCTGGACAGAAGCTAACTATGGCTACACCTTC; CDR3: CASSWTEANYGYTF
J: TRBJ1-4; size: few; D: NA; V: TRBV12-3/TRBV12-4; DNA: TGTGCCAGCTCAAGTTCCCCGCGGCAGGGAAGAGAAACTAATGAAAAACTGTTTTTT; CDR3: CASSSSPRQGRETNEKLFF
J: TRBJ2-5; size: NA; D: NA; V: TRBV4-1; DNA: TGCGCCAGCAGCCAAGATATAGGAGAGACCCAGTACTTC; CDR3: CASSQDIGETQYF
J: TRBJ2-3; size: NA; D: NA; V: TRBV19; DNA: TGTGCCAGTAGTATACGGCTTGGCTATGATACGCAGTATTTT; CDR3: CASSIRLGYDTQYF
J: TRBJ1-1; size: few; D: NA; V: TRBV2; DNA: TGTGCCAGCAGTGAAGCGGAATTGCGTTGGGGGACGCGTGAAGCTTTCTTT; CDR3: CASSEAELRWGTREAFF
J: TRBJ2-5; size: few; D: NA; V: TRBV7-9; DNA: TGTGCCAGCAGCTTAGAACTACCGGGAGAAAAAGAGACCCAGTACTTC; CDR3: CASSLELPGEKETQYF
J: TRBJ2-3; size: NA; D: NA; V: TRBV7-2; DNA: TGTGCCAGCAGCCCACATCCCGTTCGGGGCACAGATACGCAGTATTTT; CDR3: CASSPHPVRGTDTQYF
J: TRBJ2-5; size: NA; D: NA; V: TRBV7-9; DNA: TGTGCCAGCAGCCGCCAGGCCTGGGGTCGGGGCTTAGAGACCCAGTACTTC; CDR3: CASSRQAWGRGLETQYF
J: TRBJ1-6; size: few; D: NA; V: TRBV9; DNA: TGTGCCAGCAGCGTAGGGGGGGGTAATTCACCCCTCCACTTT; CDR3: CASSVGGGNSPLHF
J: TRBJ1-2; size: few; D: NA; V: TRBV6-1; DNA: TGTGCCAGCAGTGAACGCTATGGCTACACCTTC; CDR3: CASSERYGYTF
J: TRBJ2-2; size: many; D: TRBD1; V: TRBV12-3/TRBV12-4; DNA: TGTGCCAGCAGTGGGGACAGGGGGTCCTTTAACACCGGGGAGCTGTTTTTT; CDR3: CASSGDRGSFNTGELFF
J: TRBJ1-3; size: NA; D: NA; V: TRBV7-6; DNA: TGTGCCAGCAGCTTAACGGGCAGGGGAGACACCATATATTTT; CDR3: CASSLTGRGDTIYF
J: TRBJ2-1; size: few; D: NA; V: TRBV2; DNA: TGTGCCAGCAGAGCAGGGGTGTACAATGAGCAGTTCTTC; CDR3: CASRAGVYNEQFF
J: TRBJ2-1; size: NA; D: TRBD2; V: TRBV6-2/TRBV6-3; DNA: TGTGCCAGCAGCCCCCAACTAGCGGGGGGGAACAATGAGCAGTTCTTC; CDR3: CASSPQLAGGNNEQFF